The sequence of this T cell receptor (beta chain) was determined in a study of graft-versus-host responses after intestinal transplantation. Whole-study results and caveats: Graft-donor T cell macrochimerism coincided with high graft-versus-host to host-versus-graft clonal ratios in allografts. Recipient marrow harbored GvH clones, some of which surfaced first in ileum or blood.

Assay used: immunoSEQ multiplex PCR; TCRdb lists only in-frame clones, some missing. The sample gives 70,000 to 95,000 clones, 85% to 90% of which show up once; around 0.1% is in the top ten. The length of the CDR3 is 16 residues. Trimming cost V 4 bases and J 10 bases, with 21 bases left between them. The V gene's germline CDR1 is SGHDT and CDR2 YYEEEE. Comments on this clone: Its antigen is still unknown.

The specimen was unstimulated CD4+ T cells sorted from spleen or lymph node cells, collected before intestinal transplant. The chain recombines TRBV5-6 with TRBJ1-6; TRBD1 might be the D (5 bases). This TCR derives from a human donor who received an intestinal transplant. In DNA form, the CDR3 reads TGTGCCAGCAGCCTAATGGTGGGGGGAGAGCGATCACCCCTCCACTTT. Protein: CASSLMVGGERSPLHF.